The rows below give T cell receptor beta chains drawn from one sample of a study of OX40 agonist ivuxolimab in advanced cancers. Produced via immunoSEQ multiplex PCR; TCRdb's table is partial and in-frame only. The sample lists 50,000 to 70,000 clones; roughly 88% were seen once. This sample comprised CD4+ or CD8+ T cells sorted from blood, obtained in a trial of the OX40 agonist ivuxolimab. These TCRs come from an adult with an advanced solid tumor such as melanoma, head and neck, liver or kidney cancer. Each CDR3 is given with its conserved first and last residue. Fields, in order: clone size, V gene, D gene, J gene, CDR3 protein, CDR3 DNA. A D gene is named only where the DNA matches it firmly. Rows give clone size only sometimes, using once, few, many, or a class for an expanded clone.

abundance: NA; v_gene: TRBV19; d_gene: TRBD2; j_gene: TRBJ2-3; CDR3aa: CASSIVGGRAGDTQYF; CDR3nt: TGTGCCAGTAGTATAGTAGGCGGGAGGGCCGGAGATACGCAGTATTTT
abundance: NA; v_gene: TRBV11-2; d_gene: NA; j_gene: TRBJ1-5; CDR3aa: CASSPGSNGATQHF; CDR3nt: TGTGCCAGCAGCCCCGGGTCTAACGGAGCCACCCAGCATTTT
abundance: NA; v_gene: TRBV7-9; d_gene: TRBD2; j_gene: TRBJ2-1; CDR3aa: CASSSPGTRYNEQFF; CDR3nt: TGTGCCAGCAGCTCTCCCGGGACTAGGTACAATGAGCAGTTCTTC
abundance: NA; v_gene: TRBV15; d_gene: NA; j_gene: TRBJ2-7; CDR3aa: CATSREVGGGSLHEQYF; CDR3nt: TGTGCCACCAGCAGAGAGGTGGGGGGCGGGAGTCTCCACGAGCAGTACTTC
abundance: NA; v_gene: TRBV7-2; d_gene: NA; j_gene: TRBJ1-4; CDR3aa: CASSLASRGVEKLFF; CDR3nt: TGTGCCAGCAGCTTAGCATCCAGGGGTGTCGAAAAACTGTTTTTT
abundance: NA; v_gene: TRBV6-6; d_gene: TRBD1; j_gene: TRBJ2-7; CDR3aa: CASSRDRGHEQYF; CDR3nt: TGTGCCAGCAGCCGGGACAGGGGCCACGAGCAGTACTTC
abundance: NA; v_gene: TRBV7-9; d_gene: TRBD1; j_gene: TRBJ2-3; CDR3aa: CASSNTGTGTDTQYF; CDR3nt: TGTGCCAGCAGCAATACAGGGACAGGGACAGATACGCAGTATTTT
abundance: NA; v_gene: TRBV5-6; d_gene: NA; j_gene: TRBJ2-7; CDR3aa: CASSLAPTQGNEQYF; CDR3nt: TGTGCCAGCAGCTTGGCCCCCACTCAGGGTAACGAGCAGTACTTC
abundance: NA; v_gene: TRBV2; d_gene: NA; j_gene: TRBJ2-1; CDR3aa: CASSSEGLGGGEQFF; CDR3nt: TGTGCCAGCAGCTCTGAGGGACTAGGGGGCGGTGAGCAGTTCTTC
abundance: few; v_gene: TRBV2; d_gene: TRBD1; j_gene: TRBJ1-6; CDR3aa: CASSRQGLISPLHF; CDR3nt: TGTGCCAGCAGTAGACAGGGTTTGATTTCACCCCTCCACTTT
abundance: NA; v_gene: TRBV29-1; d_gene: NA; j_gene: TRBJ1-4; CDR3aa: CSVEVDNNEKLFF; CDR3nt: TGCAGCGTTGAGGTCGACAATAATGAAAAACTGTTTTTT
abundance: NA; v_gene: TRBV6-5; d_gene: NA; j_gene: TRBJ1-2; CDR3aa: CASSYTPGANYGYTF; CDR3nt: TGTGCCAGCAGTTACACACCGGGAGCGAACTATGGCTACACCTTC
abundance: NA; v_gene: TRBV10-3; d_gene: NA; j_gene: TRBJ1-3; CDR3aa: CAISESWGNTIYF; CDR3nt: TGTGCCATCAGTGAGTCTTGGGGAAACACCATATATTTT
abundance: NA; v_gene: TRBV5-6; d_gene: TRBD2; j_gene: TRBJ2-1; CDR3aa: CASSWGTSGNEQFF; CDR3nt: TGTGCCAGCAGCTGGGGGACTAGCGGGAACGAGCAGTTCTTC
abundance: NA; v_gene: TRBV6-1; d_gene: TRBD1; j_gene: TRBJ1-2; CDR3aa: CASSEGQGPARSGYTF; CDR3nt: TGTGCCAGCAGTGAAGGACAGGGCCCAGCCCGATCGGGCTACACCTTC
abundance: NA; v_gene: TRBV6-1; d_gene: NA; j_gene: TRBJ2-1; CDR3aa: CASSEEGLYNEQFF; CDR3nt: TGTGCCAGCAGTGAAGAGGGGCTCTACAATGAGCAGTTCTTC
abundance: NA; v_gene: TRBV7-9; d_gene: TRBD2; j_gene: TRBJ2-3; CDR3aa: CASSTGLAGDVDTQYF; CDR3nt: TGTGCCAGCAGCACGGGACTAGCGGGAGATGTAGATACGCAGTATTTT
abundance: NA; v_gene: TRBV7-6; d_gene: NA; j_gene: TRBJ2-5; CDR3aa: CASSLNRDRETQYF; CDR3nt: TGTGCCAGCAGCTTGAATAGGGACCGAGAGACCCAGTACTTC
abundance: once; v_gene: TRBV7-3; d_gene: NA; j_gene: TRBJ1-2; CDR3aa: CASSFRARGYTF; CDR3nt: TGTGCCAGCAGCTTCCGGGCGAGGGGCTACACCTTC
abundance: NA; v_gene: TRBV5-8; d_gene: NA; j_gene: TRBJ2-3; CDR3aa: CASSQGISTDTQYF; CDR3nt: TGTGCCAGCAGCCAGGGAATAAGCACAGATACGCAGTATTTT
abundance: NA; v_gene: TRBV2; d_gene: NA; j_gene: TRBJ2-7; CDR3aa: CASRRWGSYEQYF; CDR3nt: TGTGCCAGCCGTCGGTGGGGCTCCTACGAGCAGTACTTC
abundance: NA; v_gene: TRBV4-1; d_gene: TRBD1; j_gene: TRBJ2-7; CDR3aa: CASSARDSLYEQYF; CDR3nt: TGCGCCAGCAGCGCACGGGACAGTCTCTACGAGCAGTACTTC
abundance: NA; v_gene: TRBV5-1; d_gene: TRBD2; j_gene: TRBJ2-7; CDR3aa: CASSLGLAGGAYEQYF; CDR3nt: TGCGCCAGCAGCCTGGGACTAGCGGGAGGGGCCTACGAGCAGTACTTC
abundance: NA; v_gene: TRBV28; d_gene: NA; j_gene: TRBJ1-5; CDR3aa: CASGTGRGELGQPQHF; CDR3nt: TGTGCCAGCGGTACGGGACGGGGGGAATTAGGACAGCCCCAGCATTTT
abundance: few; v_gene: TRBV19; d_gene: NA; j_gene: TRBJ1-5; CDR3aa: CASSTDRPNQPQHF; CDR3nt: TGTGCCAGTAGTACAGACAGGCCCAATCAGCCCCAGCATTTT
abundance: NA; v_gene: TRBV4-2; d_gene: TRBD2; j_gene: TRBJ2-1; CDR3aa: CASSQGLAGRSGRYSYNEQFF; CDR3nt: TGTGCCAGCAGCCAAGGACTAGCGGGCCGCTCTGGCCGGTACTCCTACAATGAGCAGTTCTTC
abundance: NA; v_gene: TRBV6-1; d_gene: NA; j_gene: TRBJ1-2; CDR3aa: CASSEAVAGDWSNVRGYTF; CDR3nt: TGTGCCAGCAGTGAAGCTGTGGCAGGGGATTGGAGTAATGTGCGTGGCTACACCTTC
abundance: NA; v_gene: TRBV27; d_gene: NA; j_gene: TRBJ2-7; CDR3aa: CATQPRASFHEQYF; CDR3nt: TGTGCCACCCAACCCCGGGCCTCCTTTCACGAGCAGTACTTC
abundance: NA; v_gene: TRBV4-2; d_gene: TRBD2; j_gene: TRBJ2-3; CDR3aa: CASSQEGGRLAISDTQYF; CDR3nt: TGTGCCAGCAGCCAAGAAGGTGGTCGACTAGCGATCTCAGATACGCAGTATTTT
abundance: once; v_gene: TRBV29-1; d_gene: NA; j_gene: TRBJ1-2; CDR3aa: CSVVLAGEGGYTF; CDR3nt: TGCAGCGTTGTTTTGGCGGGGGAGGGTGGCTACACCTTC
abundance: NA; v_gene: TRBV4-1; d_gene: NA; j_gene: TRBJ1-5; CDR3aa: CASSQGGLVSNQPQHF; CDR3nt: TGCGCCAGCAGCCAAGGAGGGTTGGTTAGCAATCAGCCCCAGCATTTT
abundance: NA; v_gene: TRBV7-8; d_gene: NA; j_gene: TRBJ2-3; CDR3aa: CASSLALDRTDTQYF; CDR3nt: TGTGCCAGCAGCTTAGCGCTGGACCGCACAGATACGCAGTATTTT
abundance: NA; v_gene: TRBV5-1; d_gene: TRBD2; j_gene: TRBJ2-3; CDR3aa: CASSFGRDITDTQYF; CDR3nt: TGCGCCAGCAGCTTCGGGAGGGACATTACAGATACGCAGTATTTT
abundance: NA; v_gene: TRBV10-3; d_gene: TRBD2; j_gene: TRBJ2-5; CDR3aa: CASGTSGAQETQYF; CDR3nt: TGTGCCAGCGGGACTAGCGGGGCGCAAGAGACCCAGTACTTC
abundance: NA; v_gene: TRBV19; d_gene: TRBD1; j_gene: TRBJ1-1; CDR3aa: CASSTDRGAGFGTEAFF; CDR3nt: TGTGCCAGTAGTACGGACAGGGGGGCCGGATTTGGCACTGAAGCTTTCTTT
abundance: NA; v_gene: TRBV9; d_gene: TRBD1; j_gene: TRBJ1-4; CDR3aa: CASSTQGGSFEKLFF; CDR3nt: TGTGCCAGCAGCACCCAAGGGGGCAGCTTTGAAAAACTGTTTTTT
abundance: NA; v_gene: TRBV6-1; d_gene: NA; j_gene: TRBJ2-1; CDR3aa: CASSDLAGIDEQFF; CDR3nt: TGTGCCAGCAGTGATCTGGCAGGGATAGATGAGCAGTTCTTC
abundance: once; v_gene: TRBV6-1; d_gene: NA; j_gene: TRBJ2-2; CDR3aa: CASRPVNTGELFF; CDR3nt: TGTGCCAGCAGACCAGTAAACACCGGGGAGCTGTTTTTT
abundance: NA; v_gene: TRBV5-1; d_gene: TRBD2; j_gene: TRBJ2-5; CDR3aa: CASSLEPSGREETQYF; CDR3nt: TGCGCCAGCAGCTTGGAGCCTAGCGGGAGGGAAGAGACCCAGTACTTC
abundance: NA; v_gene: TRBV19; d_gene: TRBD1; j_gene: TRBJ1-2; CDR3aa: CASTPGTGDYGYTF; CDR3nt: TGTGCCAGCACACCCGGGACAGGGGACTATGGCTACACCTTC
abundance: few; v_gene: TRBV4-2; d_gene: TRBD2; j_gene: TRBJ2-5; CDR3aa: CASSQVYMPSGEQETQYF; CDR3nt: TGTGCCAGCAGCCAAGTATATATGCCTAGCGGGGAACAAGAGACCCAGTACTTC
abundance: NA; v_gene: TRBV7-3; d_gene: NA; j_gene: TRBJ2-5; CDR3aa: CASSLAPGVEETQYF; CDR3nt: TGTGCCAGCAGCTTAGCTCCAGGGGTCGAGGAGACCCAGTACTTC
abundance: few; v_gene: TRBV5-8; d_gene: NA; j_gene: TRBJ1-2; CDR3aa: CASSLEGNGYTF; CDR3nt: TGTGCCAGCAGCTTGGAGGGAAATGGCTACACCTTC
abundance: NA; v_gene: TRBV7-9; d_gene: TRBD2; j_gene: TRBJ2-1; CDR3aa: CASSLTSGDEQFF; CDR3nt: TGTGCCAGCAGCTTGACTAGCGGTGATGAGCAGTTCTTC
abundance: few; v_gene: TRBV18; d_gene: TRBD1; j_gene: TRBJ2-3; CDR3aa: CASSINRGDTDTQYF; CDR3nt: TGTGCCAGCTCAATAAACAGGGGGGACACAGATACGCAGTATTTT
abundance: NA; v_gene: TRBV29-1; d_gene: NA; j_gene: TRBJ1-1; CDR3aa: CSVVSQANTEAFF; CDR3nt: TGCAGCGTTGTCTCACAGGCTAACACTGAAGCTTTCTTT
abundance: NA; v_gene: TRBV13; d_gene: TRBD2; j_gene: TRBJ2-7; CDR3aa: CASSFGGSSYEQYF; CDR3nt: TGTGCCAGCAGCTTTGGCGGGAGCTCCTACGAGCAGTACTTC
abundance: once; v_gene: TRBV18; d_gene: TRBD1; j_gene: TRBJ1-1; CDR3aa: CASSVGTGGLEAFF; CDR3nt: TGTGCCAGCTCAGTCGGGACAGGGGGTTTAGAAGCTTTCTTT
abundance: NA; v_gene: TRBV2; d_gene: TRBD1; j_gene: TRBJ2-3; CDR3aa: CASSEGQPFSGDTQYF; CDR3nt: TGTGCCAGCAGCGAGGGACAGCCATTTTCCGGAGATACGCAGTATTTT
abundance: NA; v_gene: TRBV14; d_gene: NA; j_gene: TRBJ1-1; CDR3aa: CASSLPGTVGTEAFF; CDR3nt: TGTGCCAGCAGCCTACCTGGGACGGTGGGTACTGAAGCTTTCTTT
abundance: NA; v_gene: TRBV5-4; d_gene: NA; j_gene: TRBJ2-5; CDR3aa: CASSLDRVGETQYF; CDR3nt: TGTGCCAGCAGCTTGGACAGGGTGGGAGAGACCCAGTACTTC
abundance: NA; v_gene: TRBV18; d_gene: TRBD1; j_gene: TRBJ2-1; CDR3aa: CASSPRDSYNEQFF; CDR3nt: TGTGCCAGCTCACCCCGGGACAGTTACAATGAGCAGTTCTTC